Following are 18 T cell receptor beta chains from one sample sequenced in a study of T cell changes during pregnancy in multiple sclerosis. The protocol was immunoSEQ multiplex PCR, while the TCRdb copy is restricted to in-frame clones and leaves out a portion. The sample lists around 57,000 clones, about 90% occurring once. The input for sequencing was CD4+ T cells from peripheral blood mononuclear cells, taken after pregnancy. These receptor sequences come from a female donor in good health, enrolled as a control in a pregnancy study.

The chain has TRBV5-5 and TRBJ1-2; 7 nucleotides align to TRBD1. The CDR3 runs to 15 residues. Germline V lookup: CDR1 SGHKS, CDR2 YYEKEE (reference sequence). After removal of 0 bases from V and 2 bases from J, the junction contained 4 bases not matched to a gene. The CDR3: CASSLGQGRNYGYTF. CDR3 in DNA: TGTGCCAGCAGCTTGGGACAGGGAAGGAACTATGGCTACACCTTC.

J is TRBJ1-2 and V is TRBV4-2, with 7 bases aligning to TRBD1. Looked up from germline, CDR1 is LGHNA and CDR2 is YNFKEQ. The CDR3 length is 14 residues. The V segment lost 1 base and the J segment 4 bases; nucleotides outside the gene matches: 3. The CDR3 nucleotides are TGTGCCAGCAGCCAAGGAGGGGACAGCTATGGCTACACCTTC. Protein sequence: CASSQGGDSYGYTF.

The DNA of the CDR3 is TGTGCCAGCACAAGCGGGACTGAAGCTTTCTTT. This encodes CASTSGTEAFF. This chain uses TRBV6-4 with TRBJ1-1; D not certain. Germline V gives CDR1 MRHNA, CDR2 SNTAGT. V was pared by 7 bases and J by 5 bases, with 8 bases between. The CDR3 totals 11 residues.

The chain links TRBV27 to TRBJ2-6, with 7 bases identical to TRBD1. The CDR3 extends over 19 amino acids. Germline CDR1 is MNHEY and CDR2 is SMNVEV (reference sequence). With V trimmed by 0 bases and J by 2 bases, 10 bases remained unmatched. The CDR3 is CASSLSLRQGGTGANVLTF. CDR3 in DNA: TGTGCCAGCAGTTTATCCCTTCGACAGGGTGGCACTGGGGCCAACGTCCTGACTTTC.

The chain combines TRBV19 with TRBJ1-1; the match to TRBD1 covers 7 bases. Germline V gives CDR1 LNHDA, CDR2 SQIVND (reference sequence). This CDR3 has 14 residues. Germline trimming cut 5 bases from V and 3 bases from J; bases unmatched to any gene: 6. This CDR3 is CASSPGTGDTEAFF. DNA for the CDR3: TGTGCCAGTAGTCCCGGAACAGGGGACACTGAAGCTTTCTTT.

This chain uses TRBV5-1 with TRBJ2-7, with D maybe TRBD1 (5 bases). CDR3 length: 18 amino acids. V was pared by 6 bases and J by 4 bases, with 29 bases between. Per the germline V gene, CDR1 is SGHRS and CDR2 is YFSETQ. CDR3 bases: TGCGCCAGCATCCAAAGGAAAAAAAACAGGAATTCCCGTTACGAGCAGTACTTC. This sequence encodes CASIQRKKNRNSRYEQYF.

The chain links TRBV6-1 to TRBJ1-5, with D hard to call. V lost 4 bases and J 2 bases, leaving 15 bases between the germline ends. This CDR3 contains 16 residues. The germline V gene encodes CDR1 MNHNS and CDR2 SASEGT. CDR3 sequence (DNA): TGTGCCAGCAGTGGCCCGCTTAGGAGTGGCAATCAGCCCCAGCATTTT. It is translated as CASSGPLRSGNQPQHF.

The chain links TRBV6-6 to TRBJ1-3, with TRBD1 as a possible D gene (6 bases). Trimming left V 10 bases short and J 4 bases short, with 14 bases between. Germline CDR1 MNHNY, CDR2 SVGAGI (reference sequence). CDR3 size: 13 residues. For the CDR3, the DNA is TGTGCCACCCTCCAGGGGTCCGGAAACACCATATATTTT. Translation: CATLQGSGNTIYF.

The genes are TRBV29-1 and TRBJ1-2; D perhaps matches TRBD1 (6 bases). V was clipped by 2 bases and J by 3 bases, with 13 bases between them. Germline CDR1 reads SQVTM; CDR2 reads ANQGSEA. CDR3 length: 14 amino acids. CDR3 in DNA: TGCAGCGTTGAAAGGGGGAACGGGGACTATGGCTACACCTTC. Translating it yields CSVERGNGDYGYTF.

The chain uses TRBV5-4 and TRBJ2-2; TRBD1 agrees at 7 bases. CDR3 length equals 15 residues. Germline values: CDR1 SGHNT, CDR2 YYREEE (reference sequence). Germline trimming cut 4 bases from V and 6 bases from J; bases unmatched to any gene: 9. CDR3 nucleotide sequence: TGTGCCAGCAGCACCGACAGGGTGAGACCCGGGGAGCTGTTTTTT. This sequence encodes CASSTDRVRPGELFF.

The CDR3 loop reads CASSFNTGMTGNTIYF. Written as DNA, the CDR3 is TGTGCCAGCAGCTTTAACACAGGGATGACTGGAAACACCATATATTTT. The chain has TRBV7-2 and TRBJ1-3, with a tentative D call TRBD1 (6 bases). Germline V lookup: CDR1 SGHTA, CDR2 FQGNSA. This CDR3 spans 16 amino acids. The V end was cut by 3 bases, the J end by 2 bases, with 14 bases between.

The chain is built from TRBV27 and TRBJ2-1; TRBD1 agrees at 7 bases. V shed 6 bases, J shed 8 bases, and the junction held 7 bases outside the gene matches. The germline V gene has CDR1 MNHEY and CDR2 SMNVEV (reference sequence). The CDR3 runs 13 residues. Written as DNA, the CDR3 is TGTGCCAGCAGCAAGGACAGGAGACATGAGCAGTTCTTC. Amino acids: CASSKDRRHEQFF.

This chain joins TRBV4-3 and TRBJ1-4; 9 nucleotides align to TRBD1. This CDR3 comprises 17 residues. Unmatched junction bases numbered 8, after V lost 0 bases and J lost 6 bases. Germline V lookup: CDR1 LGHNA, CDR2 YSLEER. CDR3 loop: CASSQDPDRGGDEKLFF. CDR3 bases: TGCGCCAGCAGCCAAGATCCGGACAGGGGAGGTGATGAAAAACTGTTTTTT.

The V call is TRBV9, the J call TRBJ2-2; 9 bases map to TRBD2. With 3 bases clipped from V and 5 bases from J, the junction kept 8 bases outside the gene matches. Germline V gives CDR1 SGDLS, CDR2 YYNGEE. The CDR3 consists of 16 residues. For the CDR3, the DNA is TGTGCCAGCAGCGGTCGGCGGGGGGGCAGTACCGGGGAGCTGTTTTTT. Its translation: CASSGRRGGSTGELFF. Supplemented by reference TRBV9 and TRBJ2-2, the full variable domain reads DSGVTQTPKHLITATGQRVTLRCSPRSGDLSVYWYQQSLDQGLQFLIQYYNGEERAKGNILERFSAQQFPDLHSELNLSSLELGDSALYFCASSGRRGGSTGELFFGEGSRLTVL.

The V and J genes are TRBV18 and TRBJ2-7; TRBD2 matches at 8 bases. Germline CDR1 and CDR2: KGHSH and LQKENI. CDR3 size: 18 residues. Trimming cost V 2 bases and J 3 bases; bases outside gene matches: 15. Here the CDR3 DNA reads TGTGCCAGCTCACCATTTGCGACTAGCGACAATTCCCGCTACGAGCAGTACTTC. It is translated as CASSPFATSDNSRYEQYF.

The chain employs TRBV29-1 and TRBJ1-2; TRBD1 might be the D (6 bases). Germline CDR1 and CDR2: SQVTM and ANQGSEA. Trimming left V 6 bases short and J 3 bases short, with 14 bases between. The length of the CDR3 is 13 residues. The CDR3 region is CSVRTVGDYGYTF. The CDR3 coding sequence is TGCAGCGTCCGGACAGTCGGGGACTATGGCTACACCTTC.

This chain links TRBV30 with TRBJ2-1; TRBD1 might be the D (5 bases). The germline V gene encodes CDR1 GTSNPN and CDR2 SVGIG (reference sequence). Trimming left V 1 base short and J 7 bases short, with 8 bases between. The CDR3 loop spans 12 amino acids. The CDR3 coding sequence is TGTGCCTGGAGTGGACAGTTTAATGAGCAGTTCTTC. The encoded protein is CAWSGQFNEQFF. Complete variable domain (other parts from reference TRBV30 and TRBJ2-1): SQTIHQWPATLVQPVGSPLSLECTVEGTSNPNLYWYRQAAGRGLQLLFYSVGIGQISSEVPQNLSASRPQDRQFILSSKKLLLSDSGFYLCAWSGQFNEQFFGPGTRLTVL.

This chain links TRBV6-5 with TRBJ1-5; D unresolved. Deletions cut 0 bases from V and 4 bases from J, with 4 bases between. The V gene's germline CDR1 is MNHEY and CDR2 SVGAGI. The CDR3 sequence is 13 residues long. CDR3 nucleotides: TGTGCCAGCAGTTACTCGAGAAATCAGCCCCAGCATTTT. It codes for CASSYSRNQPQHF.